This TCR beta chain was sequenced for a study of early T cells in non-severe SARS-CoV-2 infection. This clonotype has just a few counts. Its antigen is not known. TCRdb redid the calling of the 5' RACE reads with MiXCR, one entry per CDR3 protein. The sample yields tens of thousands of distinct CDR3 sequences, roughly 9% seen once. The study's findings and limits: Sequences matched to VDJdb favored anti-spike CD8 responses, while private and CD4 specificities were missed.

V was pared by 7 bases and J by 8 bases, with 20 bases between. This CDR3 has 15 residues. The germline V gene encodes CDR1 SNHLY and CDR2 FYNNEI. Sequenced: whole blood. This sequence was found in an adult who was a healthcare worker with PCR-confirmed SARS-CoV-2 infection or an uninfected control (not recorded which). V is TRBV2 and J is TRBJ1-4; D remains unclear. DNA for the CDR3: TGTGCCAGCACCCCACCTGGCGGCGTTAGAGAAAAACTGTTTTTT. This sequence encodes CASTPPGGVREKLFF.